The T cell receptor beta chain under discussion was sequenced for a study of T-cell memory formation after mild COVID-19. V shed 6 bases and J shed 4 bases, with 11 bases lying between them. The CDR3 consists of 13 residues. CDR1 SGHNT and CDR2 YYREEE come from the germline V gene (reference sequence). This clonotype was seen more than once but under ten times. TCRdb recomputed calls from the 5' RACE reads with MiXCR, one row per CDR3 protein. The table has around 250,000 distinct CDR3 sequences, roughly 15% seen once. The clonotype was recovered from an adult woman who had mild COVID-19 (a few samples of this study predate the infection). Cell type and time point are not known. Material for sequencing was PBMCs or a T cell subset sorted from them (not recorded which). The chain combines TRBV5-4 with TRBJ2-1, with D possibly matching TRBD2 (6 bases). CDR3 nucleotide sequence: TGTGCCAGCACCCGGGACTCTTACAATGAGCAGTTCTTC. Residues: CASTRDSYNEQFF.